The next 5 T cell receptor beta chains were all read from a single sample in a study of blood T cell repertoires in COVID-19 (dated by TCRdb to 2020 to 2022). Library construction relied on the immunoSEQ multiplex PCR assay. TCRdb took this table from immuneACCESS and kept in-frame rearrangements with V and J called. Such tables lack part of the clones; where checked against another copy, unresolved V genes explain under half of the gap, and the rest is unexplained. The sample includes a few hundred thousand clones, with 87% observed a single time. Of the sample, 10% is held by the ten largest clones. Material: PBMCs or T cells enriched from blood (not recorded which). The receptors were gathered from a woman aged 50 to 60 who had recovered from COVID-19.

The rearrangement joins TRBV6-4 to TRBJ1-6; 9 bases line up with TRBD1. V was clipped by 5 bases and J by 6 bases; unmatched bases: 5. There are 15 residues in the CDR3. Germline loops: CDR1 MRHNA, CDR2 SNTAGT. CDR3 bases: TGTGCCAGCAGTCCGACAGGGGGTAGTAATTCACCCCTCCACTTT. It codes for CASSPTGGSNSPLHF.

This chain joins TRBV5-1 and TRBJ2-3; 7 nucleotides align to TRBD1. This CDR3 region has 15 residues. Germline V gene lookup returns CDR1 SGHRS and CDR2 YFSETQ. V gave up 0 bases and J gave up 6 bases; unmatched junction bases: 7. CDR3 nucleotide sequence: TGCGCCAGCAGCTTGGCCGGGGACAGTTACGATACGCAGTATTTT. It translates to CASSLAGDSYDTQYF.

This clone appeared many times. The genes are TRBV4-1 and TRBJ2-7, with TRBD2 matching 8 bases. CDR3 length equals 19 residues. J was trimmed by 0 bases and V by 1 base; bases with no gene match: 14. Germline V lookup: CDR1 MGHRA, CDR2 YSYEKL. Here the CDR3 reads CASSQGMRSRGGFSYEQYF. Here the CDR3 DNA reads TGCGCCAGCAGCCAAGGGATGAGATCTCGCGGGGGGTTCTCCTACGAGCAGTACTTC.

V is TRBV10-2 and J is TRBJ2-1, with D perhaps TRBD1 (6 bases). Deletions cut 6 bases from V and 0 bases from J, with 9 bases between. The V gene's germline CDR1 is WSHSY and CDR2 SAAADI. The CDR3 is made up of 14 amino acids. For the CDR3, the DNA is TGCGCCAGCAGCCGGGACATCTCCTACAATGAGCAGTTCTTC. Translating it yields CASSRDISYNEQFF.

The V gene is TRBV6-5, the J gene TRBJ1-5; 7 bases align to TRBD1. This CDR3 has 13 residues. Per germline, CDR1 MNHEY and CDR2 SVGAGI. The J segment lost 9 bases and the V segment lost 8 bases, leaving 10 bases of the junction unmatched. For the CDR3, the DNA is TGTGCCAGCGCTAACAGGGGTGATCGGCCCCAGCATTTT. Translating gives CASANRGDRPQHF.